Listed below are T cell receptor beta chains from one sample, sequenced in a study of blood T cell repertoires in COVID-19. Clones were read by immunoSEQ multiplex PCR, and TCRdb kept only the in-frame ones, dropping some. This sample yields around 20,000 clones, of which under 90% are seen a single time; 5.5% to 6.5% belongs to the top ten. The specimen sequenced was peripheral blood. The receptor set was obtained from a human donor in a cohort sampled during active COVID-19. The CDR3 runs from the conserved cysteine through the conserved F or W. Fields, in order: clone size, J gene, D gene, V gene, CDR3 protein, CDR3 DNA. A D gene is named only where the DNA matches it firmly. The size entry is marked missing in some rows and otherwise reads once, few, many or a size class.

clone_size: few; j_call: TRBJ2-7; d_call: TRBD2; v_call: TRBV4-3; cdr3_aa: CASSPGTSGSEQYF; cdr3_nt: TGCGCCAGCAGCCCTGGGACTAGCGGGAGCGAGCAGTACTTC
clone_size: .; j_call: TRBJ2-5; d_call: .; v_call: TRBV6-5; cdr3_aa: CASSQETQYF; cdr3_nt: TGTGCCAGCAGCCAGGAGACCCAGTACTTC
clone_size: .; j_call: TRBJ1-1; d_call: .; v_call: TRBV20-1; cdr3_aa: CSASVRDTEAFF; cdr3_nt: TGCAGTGCTAGTGTCAGGGACACTGAAGCTTTCTTT
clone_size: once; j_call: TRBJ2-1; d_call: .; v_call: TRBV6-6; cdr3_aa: CASSYSIGSLNNEQFF; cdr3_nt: TGTGCCAGCAGTTACTCGATCGGTAGTCTCAATAATGAGCAGTTCTTC
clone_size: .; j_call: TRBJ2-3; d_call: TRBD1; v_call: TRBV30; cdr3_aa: CAWDGQGTDTQYF; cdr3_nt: TGTGCCTGGGATGGACAGGGAACAGATACGCAGTATTTT
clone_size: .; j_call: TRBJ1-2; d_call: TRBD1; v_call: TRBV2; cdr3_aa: CAGNRGDGYTF; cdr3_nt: TGTGCCGGAAACAGGGGGGATGGCTACACCTTC
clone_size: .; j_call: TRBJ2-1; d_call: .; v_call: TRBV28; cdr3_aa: CASSLNRYNEQFF; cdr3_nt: TGTGCCAGCAGTTTAAACAGATACAATGAGCAGTTCTTC
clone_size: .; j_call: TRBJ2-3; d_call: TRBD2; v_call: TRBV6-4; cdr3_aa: CASSASGPTDTQYF; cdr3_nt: TGTGCCAGCAGTGCTAGCGGGCCCACAGATACGCAGTATTTT
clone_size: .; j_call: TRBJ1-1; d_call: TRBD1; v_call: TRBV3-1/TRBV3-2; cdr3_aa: CTSSPRGEAEAFF; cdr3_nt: TGTACCAGCAGCCCCAGGGGGGAGGCTGAAGCTTTCTTT
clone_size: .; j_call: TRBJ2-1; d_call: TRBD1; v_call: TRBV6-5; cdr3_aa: CASSTGTGGVYEQFF; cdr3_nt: TGTGCCAGCAGTACCGGGACAGGGGGCGTCTATGAGCAGTTCTTC
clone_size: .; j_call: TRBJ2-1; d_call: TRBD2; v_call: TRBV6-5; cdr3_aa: CASSRNLAGGNEQFF; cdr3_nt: TGTGCCAGCAGTCGCAACTTAGCGGGGGGTAATGAGCAGTTCTTC
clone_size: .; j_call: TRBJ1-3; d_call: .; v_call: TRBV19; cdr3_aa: CASSSGFGNTIYF; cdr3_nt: TGTGCCAGTAGTTCTGGTTTCGGGAACACCATATATTTT
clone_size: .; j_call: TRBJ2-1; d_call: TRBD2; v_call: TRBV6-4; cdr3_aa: CASSDGGLAGVGNEQFF; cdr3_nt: TGTGCCAGCAGTGACGGGGGACTAGCGGGAGTTGGGAATGAGCAGTTCTTC
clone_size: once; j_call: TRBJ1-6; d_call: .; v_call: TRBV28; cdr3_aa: CASTAGGAGNSPLHF; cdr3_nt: TGTGCCAGCACCGCCGGGGGGGCTGGTAATTCACCCCTCCACTTT
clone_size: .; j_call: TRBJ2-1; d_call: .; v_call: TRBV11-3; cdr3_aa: CASSLPPRGEQFF; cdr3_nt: TGTGCCAGCAGCTTACCCCCCAGGGGAGAGCAGTTCTTC
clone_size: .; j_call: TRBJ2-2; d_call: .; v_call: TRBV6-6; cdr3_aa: CASRKGTGELFF; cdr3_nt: TGTGCCAGCCGGAAGGGGACCGGGGAGCTGTTTTTT
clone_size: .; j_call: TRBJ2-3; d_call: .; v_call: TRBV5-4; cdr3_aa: CASSLAGTDTQYF; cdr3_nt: TGTGCCAGCAGCTTGGCGGGGACAGATACGCAGTATTTT
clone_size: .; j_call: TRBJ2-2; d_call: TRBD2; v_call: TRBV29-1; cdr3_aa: CSVPRALAGGPGELFF; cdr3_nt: TGCAGCGTGCCAAGGGCCCTAGCGGGAGGGCCCGGGGAGCTGTTTTTT
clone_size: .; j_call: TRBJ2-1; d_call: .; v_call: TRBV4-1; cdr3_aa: CASSQDFKRLGQDEQFF; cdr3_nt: TGCGCCAGCAGCCAAGATTTTAAGAGACTAGGCCAAGATGAGCAGTTCTTC
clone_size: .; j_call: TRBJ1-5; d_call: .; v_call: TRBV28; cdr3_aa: CASSSSSYSNQPQHF; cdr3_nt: TGTGCCAGCAGCTCTAGTTCCTATAGCAATCAGCCCCAGCATTTT
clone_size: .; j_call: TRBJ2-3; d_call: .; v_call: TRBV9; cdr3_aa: CASSVGGGTSTDTQYF; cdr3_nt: TGTGCCAGCAGCGTAGGCGGGGGCACTAGCACAGATACGCAGTATTTT
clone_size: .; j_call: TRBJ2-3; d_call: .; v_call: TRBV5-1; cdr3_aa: CASSTSTDTQYF; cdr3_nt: TGCGCCAGCAGCACTAGCACAGATACGCAGTATTTT
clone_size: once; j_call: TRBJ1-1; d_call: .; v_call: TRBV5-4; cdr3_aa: CASSLPNGGPEAFF; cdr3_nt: TGTGCCAGCAGCTTGCCGAACGGGGGACCTGAAGCTTTCTTT
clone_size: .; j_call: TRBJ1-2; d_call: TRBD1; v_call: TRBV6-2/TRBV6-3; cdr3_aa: CASSLRGRTLSFNYGYTF; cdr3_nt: TGTGCCAGCAGTCTCAGGGGGCGTACTCTCTCTTTTAACTATGGCTACACCTTC
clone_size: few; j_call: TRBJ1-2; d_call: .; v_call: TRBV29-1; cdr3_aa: CSGGPQGSSGYTF; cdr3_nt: TGCAGCGGGGGCCCACAGGGATCCTCCGGCTACACCTTC
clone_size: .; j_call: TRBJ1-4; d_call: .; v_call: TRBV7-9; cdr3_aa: CASSLRSARLNEKLFF; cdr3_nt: TGTGCCAGCAGCTTAAGGAGTGCCAGACTGAATGAAAAACTGTTTTTT
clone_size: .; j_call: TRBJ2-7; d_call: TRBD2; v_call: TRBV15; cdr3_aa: CATSRVVAGGDEQYF; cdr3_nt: TGTGCCACCAGCAGAGTAGTAGCGGGAGGGGACGAGCAGTACTTC
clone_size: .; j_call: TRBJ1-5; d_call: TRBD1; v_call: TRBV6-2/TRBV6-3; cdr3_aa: CASSYGTGAQPQHF; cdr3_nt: TGTGCCAGCAGTTACGGGACAGGGGCGCAGCCCCAGCATTTT
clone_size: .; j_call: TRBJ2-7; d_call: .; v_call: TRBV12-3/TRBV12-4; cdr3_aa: CASSLVGSYEQYF; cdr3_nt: TGTGCCAGCAGTTTGGTCGGGAGCTACGAGCAGTACTTC
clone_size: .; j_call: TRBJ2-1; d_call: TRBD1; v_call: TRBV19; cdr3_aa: CASNTGAYNEQFF; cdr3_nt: TGTGCCAGTAATACAGGGGCCTACAATGAGCAGTTCTTC
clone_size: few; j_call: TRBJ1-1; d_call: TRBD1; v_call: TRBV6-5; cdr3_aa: CASRRGQGFQAFF; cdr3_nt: TGTGCCAGCAGGAGGGGACAGGGTTTCCAAGCTTTCTTT
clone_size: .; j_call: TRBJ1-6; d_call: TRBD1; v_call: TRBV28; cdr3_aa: CASSKGDRDHSPLHF; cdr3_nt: TGTGCCAGCAGTAAAGGGGACAGGGACCATTCACCCCTCCACTTT
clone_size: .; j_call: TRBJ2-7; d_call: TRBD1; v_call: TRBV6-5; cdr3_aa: CASVSGTESSEQYF; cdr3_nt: TGTGCCAGCGTCTCCGGGACAGAATCTTCCGAGCAGTACTTC
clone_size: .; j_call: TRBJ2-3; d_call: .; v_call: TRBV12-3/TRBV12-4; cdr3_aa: CASSVPYSDTQYF; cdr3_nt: TGTGCCAGCAGTGTCCCGTATTCAGATACGCAGTATTTT